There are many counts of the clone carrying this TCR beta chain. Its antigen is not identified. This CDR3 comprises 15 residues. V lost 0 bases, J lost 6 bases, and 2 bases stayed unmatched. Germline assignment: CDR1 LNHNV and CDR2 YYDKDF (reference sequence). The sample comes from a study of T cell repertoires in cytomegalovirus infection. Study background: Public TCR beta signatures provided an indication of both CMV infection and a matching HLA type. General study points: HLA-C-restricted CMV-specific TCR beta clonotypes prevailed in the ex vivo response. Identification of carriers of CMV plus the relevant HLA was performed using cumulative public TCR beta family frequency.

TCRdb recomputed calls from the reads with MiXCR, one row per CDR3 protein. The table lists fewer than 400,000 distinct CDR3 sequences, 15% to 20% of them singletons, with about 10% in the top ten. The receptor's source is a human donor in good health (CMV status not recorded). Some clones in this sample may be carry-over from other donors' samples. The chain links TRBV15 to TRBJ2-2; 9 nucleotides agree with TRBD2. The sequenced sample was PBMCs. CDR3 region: CATSRERTSAGELFF. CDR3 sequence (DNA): TGTGCCACCAGCAGAGAACGGACTAGCGCCGGGGAGCTGTTTTTT.